The 25 T cell receptor beta chains below were found in one sample sequenced in a study of cytomegalovirus exposure and HLA in healthy donors. PCR used 60 Vbeta primers and 13 Jbeta primers. Assay: immunoSEQ multiplex PCR; the TCRdb copy retains only in-frame clones and omits some. This repertoire includes 200,000 to 250,000 clones. The sample was PBMCs. These receptors originate from a woman between 25 and 40 years old in good health and CMV-seropositive.

CDR3 sequence: CASSLGLAGSASYEQYF. CDR3 in DNA: TGCGCCAGCAGCTTAGGACTAGCGGGGTCCGCTTCCTACGAGCAGTACTTC. V gene TRBV5-1 combines with J gene TRBJ2-7; 12 nucleotides agree with TRBD2. Germline CDR1 reads SGHRS; CDR2 reads YFSETQ. This CDR3 has 17 residues. The V segment lost 2 bases and the J segment 1 base; nucleotides outside the gene matches: 7.

The chain combines TRBV14 with TRBJ2-2; D perhaps matches TRBD2 (5 bases). CDR1 is SGHDN, CDR2 FVKESK, per germline. The CDR3 is 15 amino acids. The V gene lost 0 bases and the J gene lost 5 bases, with 10 bases spanning the gap. DNA for the CDR3: TGTGCCAGCAGCCAAGATATTCGAGGGACCGGGGAGCTGTTTTTT. Protein: CASSQDIRGTGELFF.

The CDR3 bases are TGTGCCAGCAGCTTACTGGGGACAAGGGGGACAGATACGCAGTATTTT. It specifies CASSLLGTRGTDTQYF. The rearrangement links TRBV7-8 to TRBJ2-3; D perhaps matches TRBD1 (6 bases). Germline CDR1 and CDR2: SGHVS and FQNEAQ. The CDR3 has 16 residues. Trimming cost V 2 bases and J 3 bases, with 15 bases left between them.

The V gene is TRBV5-4, the J gene TRBJ2-7; 11 nucleotides agree with TRBD1. The junction had 5 bases not matched to a gene; V was cut back by 3 bases and J by 3 bases. The V gene's germline CDR1 is SGHNT and CDR2 YYREEE (reference sequence). The CDR3 runs 15 residues. CDR3 coding DNA: TGTGCCAGCAGCTCACGGACAGGGGGCTTCTACGAGCAGTACTTC. Translated, it gives CASSSRTGGFYEQYF.

The V gene is TRBV28, the J gene TRBJ2-7; 8 nucleotides line up with TRBD1. The CDR3 covers 17 residues. J gave up 5 bases and V 2 bases, and 14 bases lay outside the gene matches. Germline lookup yields CDR1 MDHEN and CDR2 SYDVKM. For the CDR3, the DNA is TGTGCCAGCAGTTTACCCCCCAGGACAGGGAGACGCGACGAGCAGTACTTC. Its protein product is CASSLPPRTGRRDEQYF.

This sequence joins TRBV5-1 and TRBJ1-1; weak D call: TRBD1 (6 bases). Germline loops: CDR1 SGHRS, CDR2 YFSETQ. V lost 1 base and J lost 6, with 16 bases in between. The CDR3 totals 15 residues. CDR3 DNA sequence: TGCGCCAGCAGCTTGAAAGCCAGGGGTTTGGCTGAAGCTTTCTTT. Protein product: CASSLKARGLAEAFF.

The chain uses TRBV5-1 and TRBJ1-5; D is perhaps TRBD1 (6 bases). The CDR3 extends over 14 amino acids. Looked up from germline, CDR1 is SGHRS and CDR2 is YFSETQ. V was trimmed by 4 bases and J by 7 bases, leaving 15 bases between them. CDR3 region: CASSPGEGEQPQHF. In nucleotides, the CDR3 is TGCGCCAGCAGCCCCGGAGAGGGGGAACAGCCCCAGCATTTT.

This chain links TRBV10-1 with TRBJ1-1; D is perhaps TRBD1 (5 bases). The CDR3 consists of 13 residues. The germline V gene has CDR1 WNHNN and CDR2 SYGVQD (reference sequence). V was pared by 3 bases and J by 4 bases, with 9 bases between. The CDR3, as DNA: TGCGCCAGCAGTGACCAGGGAGGCACTGAAGCTTTCTTT. This encodes CASSDQGGTEAFF.

The V and J genes are TRBV7-2 and TRBJ2-7; 10 nucleotides match TRBD1. With 5 bases clipped from V and 6 bases from J, the junction kept 4 bases outside the gene matches. The CDR3 consists of 13 residues. Germline V gene data show CDR1 as SGHTA and CDR2 as FQGNSA. The CDR3 region is CASSPDRGGEQYF. CDR3 coding DNA: TGTGCCAGCAGCCCGGACAGGGGGGGCGAGCAGTACTTC. Together with reference TRBV7-2 and TRBJ2-7, the CDR3 gives the full variable domain: GAGVSQSPSNKVTEKGKDVELRCDPISGHTALYWYRQSLGQGLEFLIYFQGNSAPDKSGLPSDRFSAERTGGSVSTLTIQRTQQEDSAVYLCASSPDRGGEQYFGPGTRLTVT.

The V call is TRBV6-1, the J call TRBJ2-7; TRBD2 matches at 10 bases. The V gene's germline CDR1 is MNHNS and CDR2 SASEGT. Losses at the gene ends were 2 bases for V and 3 bases for J; bases not matched to a gene: 10. This CDR3 is built from 17 residues. CDR3 sequence reads: CASSESRTSGANYEQYF. The CDR3 coding sequence is TGTGCCAGCAGTGAATCACGGACTAGCGGAGCAAACTACGAGCAGTACTTC.

The V call is TRBV28, the J call TRBJ1-4; perhaps TRBD1 as D (5 bases). V shed 3 bases and J shed 14 bases, with 19 bases lying between them. This CDR3 has 14 residues. CDR1 and CDR2 from the germline V gene are MDHEN and SYDVKM. The CDR3 here is CASSFGGTPRSLFF. CDR3 nucleotide sequence: TGTGCCAGCAGTTTTGGAGGGACTCCCAGATCGCTGTTTTTT.

The CDR3 reads CASSWGGGSYNEQFF. The CDR3, as DNA: TGCGCCAGCAGCTGGGGTGGAGGATCCTACAATGAGCAGTTCTTC. The gene calls are TRBV5-1 and TRBJ2-1, with TRBD2 as a possible D gene (5 bases). The CDR3 totals 15 residues. Between the trimmed V and J ends, which lost 3 bases and 1 base, there was a span of 11 bases. Germline V gives CDR1 SGHRS, CDR2 YFSETQ.

This chain links TRBV5-1 with TRBJ2-1; 8 nucleotides agree with TRBD1. CDR3 size: 14 residues. The junction had 0 bases not matched to a gene; V was cut back by 0 bases and J by 4 bases. Germline CDR1 reads SGHRS; CDR2 reads YFSETQ. The CDR3: CASSLGQGYNEQFF. CDR3 in DNA: TGCGCCAGCAGCTTGGGACAGGGGTACAATGAGCAGTTCTTC.

This rearrangement joins TRBV9 to TRBJ1-6; 7 positions match TRBD1. The V gene's germline CDR1 is SGDLS and CDR2 YYNGEE. This CDR3 contains 14 residues. V was pared by 1 base and J by 10 bases, with 5 bases of the junction left unmatched. CDR3 nucleotide sequence: TGTGCCAGCAGCGTAAACAGGGGAAGATCACCCCTCCACTTT. Translating it yields CASSVNRGRSPLHF.

V and J are TRBV10-3 and TRBJ2-7; D is possibly TRBD2 (5 bases). Trimming cost V 6 bases and J 2 bases, with 17 bases left between them. Germline CDR1 and CDR2: ENHRY and SYGVKD. This CDR3 contains 15 residues. The CDR3 DNA follows: TGTGCCATCAGCCCCGGGCCCCGGGGAACCTACGAGCAGTACTTC. Residues: CAISPGPRGTYEQYF.

The chain recombines TRBV6-1 with TRBJ1-4; D remains ambiguous. Trimming removed 3 bases from V and 5 bases from J, with 10 bases in between. This CDR3 has 14 residues. Germline V gene lookup returns CDR1 MNHNS and CDR2 SASEGT. This CDR3 is CASSELSGNEKLFF. DNA of the CDR3: TGTGCCAGCAGTGAGTTGAGCGGGAATGAAAAACTGTTTTTT.

The chain recombines TRBV5-4 with TRBJ2-1; tentatively, D is TRBD1 (5 bases). There are 15 residues in the CDR3. V was pared by 0 bases and J by 2 bases, with 9 bases between. The germline gives CDR1 SGHNT, CDR2 YYREEE (reference sequence). For the CDR3, the DNA is TGTGCCAGCAGCTTGGGGCAGGGTCCCTACAATGAGCAGTTCTTC. Residues: CASSLGQGPYNEQFF.

The J gene is TRBJ2-3, the V gene TRBV15, with 10 bases that match TRBD2. Germline lookup yields CDR1 LNHNV and CDR2 YYDKDF (reference sequence). J gave up 7 bases and V 3 bases, and 7 bases lay outside the gene matches. This CDR3 spans 15 amino acids. CDR3 loop: CATSRIAGGANTQYF. The CDR3 coding sequence is TGTGCCACCAGCAGGATAGCGGGAGGTGCGAATACGCAGTATTTT.

To note about this clone: This CDR3 is also generated by other DNA sequences in the sample. The rearrangement joins TRBV11-2 to TRBJ2-7, with D possibly matching TRBD2 (6 bases). Germline V gene lookup returns CDR1 SGHAT and CDR2 FQNNGV. This CDR3 is built from 15 residues. V was shortened by 0 bases and J by 2 bases, with 11 bases between the two germline ends. CDR3 protein: CASSLDELAPYEQYF. DNA of the CDR3: TGTGCCAGCAGCTTAGATGAGCTAGCGCCCTACGAGCAGTACTTC.

The chain carries TRBV13 and TRBJ1-1; D gene unclear. V lost 3 bases and J 0 bases, leaving 8 bases between the germline ends. The CDR3 is 14 residues long. Germline values: CDR1 PRHDT, CDR2 FYEKMQ (reference sequence). DNA for the CDR3: TGTGCCAGCAGCTTTTCACCGGTGAACACTGAAGCTTTCTTT. This encodes CASSFSPVNTEAFF.

This sequence joins TRBV2 and TRBJ1-2; a weak D match, TRBD1 (6 bases). Germline V gives CDR1 SNHLY, CDR2 FYNNEI. V was shortened by 9 bases and J by 3 bases, with 14 bases between the two germline ends. CDR3 length equals 13 residues. The chain's CDR3 is CASLQGGDYGYTF. The CDR3 coding sequence is TGTGCCAGTTTGCAAGGGGGAGACTATGGCTACACCTTC.

The chain has TRBV6-1 and TRBJ2-3; 7 nucleotides agree with TRBD1. The V and J ends lost 6 bases and 0 bases, in that order; junction bases with no gene match: 6. Germline CDR1 reads MNHNS; CDR2 reads SASEGT. The CDR3 sequence is 15 residues long. This chain's CDR3 is CASRDRASSTDTQYF. The CDR3 bases are TGTGCCAGCAGAGACAGGGCCTCTAGCACAGATACGCAGTATTTT.

A word on this clone: Other DNA sequences from this sample encode an identical CDR3 as well. The CDR3 is CASSLGDTGNTIYF. The DNA of the CDR3 is TGCGCCAGCAGCTTAGGGGATACTGGAAACACCATATATTTT. The J gene is TRBJ1-3, the V gene TRBV5-1; possible D gene TRBD1, 5 bases. V was pared by 2 bases and J by 2 bases, with 8 bases between. Germline V gene lookup returns CDR1 SGHRS and CDR2 YFSETQ. The CDR3 consists of 14 residues.

The chain couples TRBV15 to TRBJ1-2, with TRBD1 matching 12 bases. Germline lookup yields CDR1 LNHNV and CDR2 YYDKDF (reference sequence). This CDR3 contains 16 residues. Trimming cost V 1 base and J 8 bases; bases outside gene matches: 8. The CDR3 sequence: CATSRVRDRGLGGYTF. CDR3 coding DNA: TGTGCCACCAGCAGAGTCCGGGACAGGGGGCTCGGAGGCTACACCTTC.

V gene TRBV18 combines with J gene TRBJ1-1; D is perhaps TRBD1 (6 bases). This CDR3 has 14 residues. From germline, CDR1 is KGHSH and CDR2 LQKENI. The V gene lost 6 bases and the J gene lost 1 base, with 12 bases spanning the gap. The CDR3 reads CASSPGQSNTEAFF. For the CDR3, the DNA is TGTGCCAGCTCCCCCGGACAGTCGAACACTGAAGCTTTCTTT.